This is a list of T cell receptor beta chains from one sample in a study of OX40 agonist ivuxolimab in advanced cancers. TCRdb's copy holds only in-frame clones and misses some; the assay was immunoSEQ multiplex PCR. Here the sample spans more than 75,000 clones, about four fifths being singletons. The starting material was CD4+ or CD8+ T cells sorted from blood, obtained in a trial of the OX40 agonist ivuxolimab. These receptor sequences come from an adult with an advanced solid tumor such as melanoma, head and neck, liver or kidney cancer. Each CDR3 is given with its conserved first and last residue. D genes are given only for firm matches. Clone size appears in some rows only: once, few, many, or a class for an expanded clone.

TRBV12-5	TRBD2	TRBJ2-6	NA	CASGPRLAEDSGANVLTF	TGTGCTAGTGGTCCGCGACTAGCGGAGGACTCTGGGGCCAACGTCCTGACTTTC
TRBV5-1	NA	TRBJ1-1	NA	CASSLSPGKTEAFF	TGCGCCAGCAGCTTATCCCCAGGGAAGACTGAAGCTTTCTTT
TRBV29-1	NA	TRBJ1-2	NA	CSVGGAREGYTF	TGCAGCGTTGGCGGGGCCCGGGAGGGCTACACCTTC
TRBV19	TRBD1	TRBJ1-5	once	CASSIFDRVNQPQHF	TGTGCCAGTAGTATATTTGACAGGGTCAATCAGCCCCAGCATTTT
TRBV5-1	NA	TRBJ1-2	NA	CASSLSITNYGYTF	TGCGCCAGCAGCTTGTCGATTACTAACTATGGCTACACCTTC
TRBV6-5	NA	TRBJ1-6	few	CASSYSWIDSPLHF	TGTGCCAGCAGTTACTCGTGGATCGATTCACCCCTCCACTTT
TRBV19	NA	TRBJ1-2	NA	CATNPAGSYGYTF	TGTGCCACCAATCCCGCAGGGAGCTATGGCTACACCTTC
TRBV2	TRBD2	TRBJ2-7	NA	CASRREGRGEQYF	TGTGCCAGCAGGCGGGAGGGCCGGGGCGAGCAGTACTTC
TRBV7-2	NA	TRBJ1-1	NA	CAGRRMMNTEAFF	TGTGCCGGGCGACGAATGATGAACACTGAAGCTTTCTTT
TRBV10-3	TRBD1	TRBJ2-6	NA	CANRGTGANVLTF	TGTGCCAACAGGGGAACTGGGGCCAACGTCCTGACTTTC
TRBV10-3	NA	TRBJ1-1	NA	CAISESRNTEAFF	TGTGCCATCAGTGAGTCGAGGAACACTGAAGCTTTCTTT
TRBV7-9	NA	TRBJ1-2	NA	CASSLDVYGYTF	TGTGCCAGCAGCTTAGATGTCTATGGCTACACCTTC
TRBV18	NA	TRBJ2-7	NA	CASSPDGRSYEQYF	TGTGCCAGCTCGCCCGACGGTCGCTCCTACGAGCAGTACTTC
TRBV6-1	NA	TRBJ2-1	few	CASSANNEQFF	TGTGCCAGCTCCGCTAACAATGAGCAGTTCTTC
TRBV29-1	TRBD1	TRBJ1-5	NA	CSVSTGTGKQPQHF	TGCAGCGTTTCGACCGGGACAGGGAAACAGCCCCAGCATTTT